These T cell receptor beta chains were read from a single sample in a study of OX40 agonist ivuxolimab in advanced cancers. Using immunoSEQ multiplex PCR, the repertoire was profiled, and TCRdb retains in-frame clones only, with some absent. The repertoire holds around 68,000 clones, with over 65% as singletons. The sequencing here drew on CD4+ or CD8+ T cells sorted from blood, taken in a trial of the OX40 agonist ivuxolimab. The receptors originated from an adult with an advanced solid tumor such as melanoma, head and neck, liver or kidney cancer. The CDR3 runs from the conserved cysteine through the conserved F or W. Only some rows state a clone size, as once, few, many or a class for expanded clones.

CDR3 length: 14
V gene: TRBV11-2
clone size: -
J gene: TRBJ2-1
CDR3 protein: CASSLGVGARGQFF

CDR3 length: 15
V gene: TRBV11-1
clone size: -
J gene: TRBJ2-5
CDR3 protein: CASSLGTLGQETQYF

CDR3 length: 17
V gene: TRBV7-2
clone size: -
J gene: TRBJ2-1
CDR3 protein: CASSRPGIAGGENEQFF

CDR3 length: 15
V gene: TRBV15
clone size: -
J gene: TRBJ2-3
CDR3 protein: CATSRDGMGTDTQYF

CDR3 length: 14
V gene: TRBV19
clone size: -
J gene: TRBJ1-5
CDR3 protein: CASSILSPNQPQHF

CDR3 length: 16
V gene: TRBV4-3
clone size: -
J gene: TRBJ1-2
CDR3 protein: CASSQATQGGNYGYTF

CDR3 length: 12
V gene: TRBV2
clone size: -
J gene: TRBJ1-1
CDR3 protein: CASSEEWTEAFF

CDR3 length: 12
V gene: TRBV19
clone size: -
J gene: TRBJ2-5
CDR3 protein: CASSAPGGTQYF

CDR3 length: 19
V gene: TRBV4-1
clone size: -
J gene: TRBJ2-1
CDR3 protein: CASSQGNPSLAGGHNEQFF

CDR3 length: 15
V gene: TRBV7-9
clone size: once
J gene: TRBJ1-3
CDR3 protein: CASSLNRGVGNTIYF

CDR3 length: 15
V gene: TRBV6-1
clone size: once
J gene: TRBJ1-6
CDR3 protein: CASSNIQGAGSPLHF

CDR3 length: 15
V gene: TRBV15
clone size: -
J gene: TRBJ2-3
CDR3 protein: CATRDQGDFTDTQYF

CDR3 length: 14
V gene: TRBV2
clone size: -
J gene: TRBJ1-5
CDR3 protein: CASSEVTVDQPQHF

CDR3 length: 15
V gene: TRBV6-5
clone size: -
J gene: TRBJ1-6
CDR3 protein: CASTKTGTGDSPLHF

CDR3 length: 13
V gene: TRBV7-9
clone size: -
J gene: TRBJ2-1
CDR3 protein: CASSSTNGGEQFF

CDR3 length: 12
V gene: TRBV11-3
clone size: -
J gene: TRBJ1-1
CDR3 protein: CASSLNRGEAFF

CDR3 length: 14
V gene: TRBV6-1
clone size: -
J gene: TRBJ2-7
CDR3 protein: CASTLAGHSYEQYF

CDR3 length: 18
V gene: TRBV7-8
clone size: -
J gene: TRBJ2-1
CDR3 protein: CASSLRWESVGVVNEQFF

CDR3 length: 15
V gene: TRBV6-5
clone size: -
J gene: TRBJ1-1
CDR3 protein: CASTPFGGGLAEAFF

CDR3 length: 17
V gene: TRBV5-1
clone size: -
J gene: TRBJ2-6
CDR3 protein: CASSFRIALSGANVLTF

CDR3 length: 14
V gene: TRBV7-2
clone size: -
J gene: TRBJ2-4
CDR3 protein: CASSPQGQSNIQYF

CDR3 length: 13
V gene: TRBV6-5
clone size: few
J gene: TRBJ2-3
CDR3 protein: CASSHSGADTQYF

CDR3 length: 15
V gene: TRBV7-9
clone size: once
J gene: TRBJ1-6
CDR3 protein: CASSTQGSDNSPLHF

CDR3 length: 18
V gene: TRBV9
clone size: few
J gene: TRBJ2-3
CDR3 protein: CASSAQIGLAGGTDTQYF

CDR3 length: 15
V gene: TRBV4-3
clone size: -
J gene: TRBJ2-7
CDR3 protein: CASSQVVGQVYEQYF

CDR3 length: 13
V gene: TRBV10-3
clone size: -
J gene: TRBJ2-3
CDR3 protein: CAIRAGSTDTQYF

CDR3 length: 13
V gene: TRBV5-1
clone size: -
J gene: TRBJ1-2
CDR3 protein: CASRAGFGYGYTF

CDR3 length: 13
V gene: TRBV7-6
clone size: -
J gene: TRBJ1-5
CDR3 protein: CASSLTTNQPQHF

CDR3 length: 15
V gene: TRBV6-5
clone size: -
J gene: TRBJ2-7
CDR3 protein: CASSYSGGTSYEQYF

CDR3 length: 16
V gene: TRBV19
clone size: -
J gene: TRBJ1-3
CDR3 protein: CASSYHKGSSGNTIYF

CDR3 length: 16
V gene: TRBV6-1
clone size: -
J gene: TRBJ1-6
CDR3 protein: CASSGYRQGTHSPLHF

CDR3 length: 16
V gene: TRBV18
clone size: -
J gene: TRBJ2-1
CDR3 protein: CASSPWTSGGRNEQFF

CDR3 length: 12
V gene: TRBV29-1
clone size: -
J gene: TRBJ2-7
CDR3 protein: CSSRDGGYEQYF

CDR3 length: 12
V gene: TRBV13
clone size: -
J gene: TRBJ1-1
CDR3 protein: CASSPDGSKAFF

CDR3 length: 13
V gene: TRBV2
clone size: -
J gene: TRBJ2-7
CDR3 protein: CASSEAGEYEQYF